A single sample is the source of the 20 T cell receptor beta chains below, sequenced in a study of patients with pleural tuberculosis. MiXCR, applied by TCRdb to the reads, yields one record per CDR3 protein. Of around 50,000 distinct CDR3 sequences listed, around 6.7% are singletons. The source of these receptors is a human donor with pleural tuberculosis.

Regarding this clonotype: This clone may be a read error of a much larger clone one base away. The CDR3 loop reads CSVTSGVSNTEASF. The CDR3 DNA is TGCAGCGTGACGTCGGGGGTATCGAACACTGAAGCTTCCTTT. This chain links TRBV29-1 with TRBJ1-1; D perhaps matches TRBD1 (5 bases). Germline assignment: CDR1 SQVTM and CDR2 ANQGSEA. The CDR3 contains 14 residues.

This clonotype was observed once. The CDR3 region is CAIQGAGETQYF. CDR3 sequence (DNA): TGTGCCATCCAGGGGGCAGGGGAGACCCAGTACTTC. The chain employs TRBV10-3 and TRBJ2-5, with 8 bases fitting TRBD1. CDR3 length equals 12 residues. Looked up from germline, CDR1 is ENHRY and CDR2 is SYGVKD. The trim removed 8 bases at V and 5 bases at J, leaving 4 bases unmatched.

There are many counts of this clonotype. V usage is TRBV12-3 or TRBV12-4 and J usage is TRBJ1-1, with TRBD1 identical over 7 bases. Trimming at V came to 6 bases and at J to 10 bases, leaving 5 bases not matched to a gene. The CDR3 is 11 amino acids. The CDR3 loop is CASSTGVRAFF. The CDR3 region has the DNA TGTGCCAGCAGCACAGGGGTTCGAGCTTTCTTT.

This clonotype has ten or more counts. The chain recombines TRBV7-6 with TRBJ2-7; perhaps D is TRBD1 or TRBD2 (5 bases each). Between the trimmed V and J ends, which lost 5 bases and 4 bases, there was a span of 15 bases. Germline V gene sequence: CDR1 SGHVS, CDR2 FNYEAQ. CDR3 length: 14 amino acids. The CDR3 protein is CASSMGVAGYEQYF. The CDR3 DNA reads TGTGCCAGCAGCATGGGGGTGGCAGGTTACGAGCAGTACTTC. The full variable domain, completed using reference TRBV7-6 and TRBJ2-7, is GAGVSQSPRYKVTKRGQDVALRCDPISGHVSLYWYRQALGQGPEFLTYFNYEAQQDKSGLPNDRFSAERPEGSISTLTIQRTEQRDSAMYRCASSMGVAGYEQYFGPGTRLTVT.

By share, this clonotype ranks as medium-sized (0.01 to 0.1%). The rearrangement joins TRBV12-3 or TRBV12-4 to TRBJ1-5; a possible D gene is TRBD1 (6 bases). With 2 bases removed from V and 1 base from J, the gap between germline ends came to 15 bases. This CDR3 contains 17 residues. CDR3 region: CASSLSAGQGSNQPQHF. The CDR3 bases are TGTGCCAGCAGTTTAAGTGCGGGGCAGGGGAGCAATCAGCCCCAGCATTTT.

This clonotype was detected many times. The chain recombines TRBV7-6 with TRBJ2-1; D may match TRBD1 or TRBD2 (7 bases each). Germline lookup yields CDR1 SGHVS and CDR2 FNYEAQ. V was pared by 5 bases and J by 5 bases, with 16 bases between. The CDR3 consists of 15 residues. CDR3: CASSQTGRVNNEQFF. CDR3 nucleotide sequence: TGTGCCAGCAGCCAGACAGGGAGGGTGAACAATGAGCAGTTCTTC.

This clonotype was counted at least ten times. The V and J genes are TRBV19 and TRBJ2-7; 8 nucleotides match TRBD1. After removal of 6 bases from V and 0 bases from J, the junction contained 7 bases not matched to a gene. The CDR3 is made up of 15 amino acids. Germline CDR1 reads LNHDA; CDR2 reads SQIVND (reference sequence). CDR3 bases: TGTGCCAGTAGAATTACAGGGGGTGACTCCTACGAGCAGTACTTC. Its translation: CASRITGGDSYEQYF.

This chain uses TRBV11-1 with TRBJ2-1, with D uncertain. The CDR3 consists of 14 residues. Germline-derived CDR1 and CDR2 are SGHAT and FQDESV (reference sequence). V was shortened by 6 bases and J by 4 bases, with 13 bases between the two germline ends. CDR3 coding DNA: TGTGCCAGCAGTCATCCTGACACGTACAATGAGCAGTTCTTC. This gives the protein CASSHPDTYNEQFF.

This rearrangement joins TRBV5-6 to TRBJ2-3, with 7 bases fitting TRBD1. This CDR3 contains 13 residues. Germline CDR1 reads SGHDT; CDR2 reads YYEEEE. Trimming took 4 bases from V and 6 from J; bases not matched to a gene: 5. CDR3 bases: TGTGCCAGCAGCGAAGACAGGGAGGATACGCAGTATTTT. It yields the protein CASSEDREDTQYF.

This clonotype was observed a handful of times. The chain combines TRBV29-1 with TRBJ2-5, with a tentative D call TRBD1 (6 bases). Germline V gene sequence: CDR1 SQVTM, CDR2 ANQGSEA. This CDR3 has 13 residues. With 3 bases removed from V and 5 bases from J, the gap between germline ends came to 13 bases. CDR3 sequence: CSVDLGAGETQYF. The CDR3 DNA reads TGCAGCGTTGACTTGGGGGCTGGGGAGACCCAGTACTTC. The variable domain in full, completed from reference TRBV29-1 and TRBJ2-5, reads SAVISQKPSRDICQRGTSLTIQCQVDSQVTMMFWYRQQPGQSLTLIATANQGSEATYESGFVIDKFPISRPNLTFSTLTVSNMSPEDSSIYLCSVDLGAGETQYFGPGTRLLVL.

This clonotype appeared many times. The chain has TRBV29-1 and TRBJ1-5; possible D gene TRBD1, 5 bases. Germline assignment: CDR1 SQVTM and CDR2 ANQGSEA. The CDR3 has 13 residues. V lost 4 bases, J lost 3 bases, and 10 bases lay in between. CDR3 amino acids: CSVGRGDNQPQHF. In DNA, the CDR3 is TGCAGCGTTGGCCGGGGGGACAATCAGCCCCAGCATTTT.

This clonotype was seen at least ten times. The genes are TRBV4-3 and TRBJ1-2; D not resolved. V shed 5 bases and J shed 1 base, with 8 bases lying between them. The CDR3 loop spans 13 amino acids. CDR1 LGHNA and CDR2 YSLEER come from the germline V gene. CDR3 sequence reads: CASSARDNYGYTF. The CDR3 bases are TGCGCCAGCAGCGCACGAGATAACTATGGCTACACCTTC.

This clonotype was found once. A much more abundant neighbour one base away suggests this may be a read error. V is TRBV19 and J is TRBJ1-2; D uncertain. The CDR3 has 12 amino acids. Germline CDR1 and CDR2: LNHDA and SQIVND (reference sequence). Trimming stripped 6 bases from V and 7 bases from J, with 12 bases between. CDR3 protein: CASSQQDCGYTF. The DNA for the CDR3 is TGTGCCAGTAGCCAACAAGACTGTGGCTACACCTTC.

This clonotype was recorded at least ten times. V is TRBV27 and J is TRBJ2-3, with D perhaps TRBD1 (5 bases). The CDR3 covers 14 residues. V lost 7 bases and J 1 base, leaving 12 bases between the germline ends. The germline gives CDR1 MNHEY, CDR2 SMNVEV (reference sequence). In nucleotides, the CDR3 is TGTGCCAGCACCCTCGACAGAGGCACAGATACGCAGTATTTT. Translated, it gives CASTLDRGTDTQYF.

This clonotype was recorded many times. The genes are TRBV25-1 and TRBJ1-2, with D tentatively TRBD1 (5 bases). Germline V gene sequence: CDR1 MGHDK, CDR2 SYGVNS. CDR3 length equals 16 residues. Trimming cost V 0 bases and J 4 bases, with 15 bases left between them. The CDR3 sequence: CASSEYGDARGYGYTF. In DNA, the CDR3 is TGTGCCAGCAGTGAATATGGGGACGCAAGAGGCTATGGCTACACCTTC.

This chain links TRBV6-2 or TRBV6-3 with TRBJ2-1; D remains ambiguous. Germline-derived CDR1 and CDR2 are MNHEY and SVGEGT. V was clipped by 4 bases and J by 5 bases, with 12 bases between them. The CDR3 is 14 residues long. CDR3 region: CASSSRTNNNEQFF. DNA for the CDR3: TGTGCCAGCAGTTCCCGAACTAATAACAATGAGCAGTTCTTC.

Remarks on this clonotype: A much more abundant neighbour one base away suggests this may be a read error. The CDR3 protein is CSAEALTRNTIYF. The CDR3 coding sequence is TGCAGCGCTGAAGCTTTAACCAGAAACACCATATATTTT. V usage is TRBV29-1 and J usage is TRBJ1-3; D call uncertain. CDR3 length equals 13 residues. Germline V gene sequence: CDR1 SQVTM, CDR2 ANQGSEA.

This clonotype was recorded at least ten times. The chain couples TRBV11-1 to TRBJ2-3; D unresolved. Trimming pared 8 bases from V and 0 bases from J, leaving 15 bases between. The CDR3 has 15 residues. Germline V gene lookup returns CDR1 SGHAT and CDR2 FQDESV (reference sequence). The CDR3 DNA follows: TGTGCCAGCGCCACGGCCCGACAAAGCACAGATACGCAGTATTTT. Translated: CASATARQSTDTQYF.

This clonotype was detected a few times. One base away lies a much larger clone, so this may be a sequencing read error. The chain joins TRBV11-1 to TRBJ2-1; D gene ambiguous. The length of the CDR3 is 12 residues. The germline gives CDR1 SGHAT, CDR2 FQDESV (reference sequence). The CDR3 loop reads CASSLPGYELFF. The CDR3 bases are TGTGCCAGCAGCTTGCCCGGTTATGAGCTGTTCTTC.

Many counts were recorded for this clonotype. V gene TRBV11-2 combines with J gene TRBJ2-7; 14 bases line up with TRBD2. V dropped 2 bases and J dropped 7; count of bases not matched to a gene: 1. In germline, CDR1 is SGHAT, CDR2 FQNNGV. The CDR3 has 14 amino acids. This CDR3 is CASSLRLAGGEQYV. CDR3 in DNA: TGTGCCAGCAGCTTAAGACTAGCGGGAGGGGAGCAGTACGTC.